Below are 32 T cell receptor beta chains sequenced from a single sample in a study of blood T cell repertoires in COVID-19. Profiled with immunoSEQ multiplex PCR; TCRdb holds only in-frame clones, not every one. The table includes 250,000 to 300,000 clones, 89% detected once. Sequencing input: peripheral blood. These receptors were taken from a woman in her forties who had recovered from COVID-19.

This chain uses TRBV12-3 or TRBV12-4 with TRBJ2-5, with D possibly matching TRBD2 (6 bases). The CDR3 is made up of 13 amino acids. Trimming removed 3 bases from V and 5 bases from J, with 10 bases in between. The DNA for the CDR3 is TGTGCCAGCAGTTTGACTAGGAGGGAGACCCAGTACTTC. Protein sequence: CASSLTRRETQYF.

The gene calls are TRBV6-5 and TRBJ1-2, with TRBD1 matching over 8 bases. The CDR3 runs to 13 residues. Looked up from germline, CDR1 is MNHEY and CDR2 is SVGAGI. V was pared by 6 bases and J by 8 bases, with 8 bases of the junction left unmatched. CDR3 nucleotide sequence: TGTGCCAGCAGGCCCGGGACAGGAAGCGGCTACACCTTC. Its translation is CASRPGTGSGYTF.

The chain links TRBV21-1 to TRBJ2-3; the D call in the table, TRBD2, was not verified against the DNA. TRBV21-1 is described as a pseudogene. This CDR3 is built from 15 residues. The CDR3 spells CASSKGPWRPDTQYF. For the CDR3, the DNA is TGTGCCAGCAGCAAAGGGCCCTGGAGGCCAGATACGCAGTATTTT.

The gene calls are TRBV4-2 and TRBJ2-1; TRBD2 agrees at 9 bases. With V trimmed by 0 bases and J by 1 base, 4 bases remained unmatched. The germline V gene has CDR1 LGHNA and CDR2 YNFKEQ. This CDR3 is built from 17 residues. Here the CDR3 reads CASSQDASGDSYNEQFF. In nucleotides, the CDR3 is TGTGCCAGCAGCCAAGACGCTAGCGGGGATTCCTACAATGAGCAGTTCTTC.

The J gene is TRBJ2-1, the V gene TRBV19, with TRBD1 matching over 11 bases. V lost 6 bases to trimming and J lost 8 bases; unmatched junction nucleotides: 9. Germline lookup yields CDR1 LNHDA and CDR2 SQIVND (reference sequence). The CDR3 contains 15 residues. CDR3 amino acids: CASRPRTGGFDEQFF. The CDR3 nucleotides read TGTGCCAGTAGACCCAGGACAGGGGGCTTCGATGAGCAGTTCTTC.

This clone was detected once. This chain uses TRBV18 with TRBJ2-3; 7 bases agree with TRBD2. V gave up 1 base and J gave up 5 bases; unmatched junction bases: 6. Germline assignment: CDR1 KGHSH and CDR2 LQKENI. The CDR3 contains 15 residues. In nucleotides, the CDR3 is TGTGCCAGCTCACCACAACTAGCGTGGGGAGATACGCAGTATTTT. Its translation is CASSPQLAWGDTQYF. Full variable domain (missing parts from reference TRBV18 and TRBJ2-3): NAGVMQNPRHLVRRRGQEARLRCSPMKGHSHVYWYRQLPEEGLKFMVYLQKENIIDESGMPKERFSAEFPKEGPSILRIQQVVRGDSAAYFCASSPQLAWGDTQYFGPGTRLTVL.

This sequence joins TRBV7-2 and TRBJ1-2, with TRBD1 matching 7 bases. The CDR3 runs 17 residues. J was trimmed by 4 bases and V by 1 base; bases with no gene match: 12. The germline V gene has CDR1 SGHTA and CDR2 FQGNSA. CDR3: CASSLEGPPGGIYGYTF. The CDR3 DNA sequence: TGTGCCAGCAGCTTAGAGGGCCCCCCAGGGGGAATCTATGGCTACACCTTC.

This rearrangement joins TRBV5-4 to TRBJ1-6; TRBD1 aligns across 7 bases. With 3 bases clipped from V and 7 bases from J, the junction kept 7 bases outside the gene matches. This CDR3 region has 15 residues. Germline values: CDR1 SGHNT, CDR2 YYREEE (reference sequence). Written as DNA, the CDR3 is TGTGCCAGCAGCTCCACAGGGGCAGGAAATTCACCCCTCCACTTT. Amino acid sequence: CASSSTGAGNSPLHF.

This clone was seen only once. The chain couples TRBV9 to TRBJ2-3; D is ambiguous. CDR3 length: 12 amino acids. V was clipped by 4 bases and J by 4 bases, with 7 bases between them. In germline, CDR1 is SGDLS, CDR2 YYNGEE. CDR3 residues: CASSNEADTQYF. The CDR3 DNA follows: TGTGCCAGCAGCAACGAGGCAGATACGCAGTATTTT.

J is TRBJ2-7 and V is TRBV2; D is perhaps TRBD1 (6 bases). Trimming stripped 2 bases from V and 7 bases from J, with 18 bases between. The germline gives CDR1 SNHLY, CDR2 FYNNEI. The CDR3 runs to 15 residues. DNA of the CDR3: TGTGCCAGCAGTGAAAGACAGGTCCAGTCTGTGGAGCAGTACTTC. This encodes CASSERQVQSVEQYF.

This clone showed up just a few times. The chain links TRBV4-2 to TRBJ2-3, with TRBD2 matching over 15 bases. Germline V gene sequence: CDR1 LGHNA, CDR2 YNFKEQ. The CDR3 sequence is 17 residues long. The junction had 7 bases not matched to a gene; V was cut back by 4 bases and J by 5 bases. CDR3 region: CASSPRTSGRAGDTQYF. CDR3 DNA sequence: TGTGCCAGCAGCCCCAGGACTAGCGGGAGGGCCGGAGATACGCAGTATTTT.

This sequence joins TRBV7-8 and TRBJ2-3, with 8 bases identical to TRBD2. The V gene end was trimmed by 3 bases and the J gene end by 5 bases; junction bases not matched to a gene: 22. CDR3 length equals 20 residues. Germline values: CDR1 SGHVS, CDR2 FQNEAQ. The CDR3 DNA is TGTGCCAGCAGCTTCGCGGGACGCCTAAGGGGCGGGAGGCTCCTAGATACGCAGTATTTT. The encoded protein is CASSFAGRLRGGRLLDTQYF. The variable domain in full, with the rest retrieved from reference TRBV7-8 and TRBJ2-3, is GAGVSQSPRYKVAKRGQDVALRCDPISGHVSLFWYQQALGQGPEFLTYFQNEAQLDKSGLPSDRFFAERPEGSVSTLKIQRTQQEDSAVYLCASSFAGRLRGGRLLDTQYFGPGTRLTVL.

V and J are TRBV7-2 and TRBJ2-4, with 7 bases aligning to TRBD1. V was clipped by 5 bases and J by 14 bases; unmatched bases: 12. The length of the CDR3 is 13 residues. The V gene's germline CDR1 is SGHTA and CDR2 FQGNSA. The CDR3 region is CASSARPTGLEYF. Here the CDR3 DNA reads TGTGCCAGCAGCGCACGCCCGACAGGGTTGGAGTACTTC. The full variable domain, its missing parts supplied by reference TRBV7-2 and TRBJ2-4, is GAGVSQSPSNKVTEKGKDVELRCDPISGHTALYWYRQSLGQGLEFLIYFQGNSAPDKSGLPSDRFSAERTGGSVSTLTIQRTQQEDSAVYLCASSARPTGLEYFGAGTRLSVL.

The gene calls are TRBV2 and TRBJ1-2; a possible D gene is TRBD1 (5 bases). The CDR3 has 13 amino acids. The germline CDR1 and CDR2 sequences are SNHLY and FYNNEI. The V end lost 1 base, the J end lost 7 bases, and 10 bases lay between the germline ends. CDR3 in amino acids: CASSEEAGPGYTF. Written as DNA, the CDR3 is TGTGCCAGCAGTGAAGAAGCAGGGCCTGGCTACACCTTC.

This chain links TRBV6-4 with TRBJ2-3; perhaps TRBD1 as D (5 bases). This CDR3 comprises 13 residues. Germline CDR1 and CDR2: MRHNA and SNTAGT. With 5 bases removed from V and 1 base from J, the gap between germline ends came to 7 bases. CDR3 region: CASSQTGTDTQYF. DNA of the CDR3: TGTGCCAGCAGTCAGACAGGCACAGATACGCAGTATTTT.

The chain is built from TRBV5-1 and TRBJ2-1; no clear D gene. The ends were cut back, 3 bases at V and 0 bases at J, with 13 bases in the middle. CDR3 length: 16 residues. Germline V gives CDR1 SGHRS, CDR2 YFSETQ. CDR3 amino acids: CASSSSGSSSYNEQFF. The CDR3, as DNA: TGCGCCAGCAGCTCTTCTGGTTCGAGCTCCTACAATGAGCAGTTCTTC.

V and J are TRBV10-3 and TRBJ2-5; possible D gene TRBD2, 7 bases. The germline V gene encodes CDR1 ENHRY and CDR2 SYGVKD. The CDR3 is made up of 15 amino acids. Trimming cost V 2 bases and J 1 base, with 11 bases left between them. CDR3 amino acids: CAISEARGAQETQYF. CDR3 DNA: TGTGCCATCAGTGAGGCCCGGGGGGCCCAAGAGACCCAGTACTTC.

The CDR3 nucleotides read TGTGCCAGCAGCCAAGGCAGTGGCGGCGAAAAACTGTTTTTT. This codes for CASSQGSGGEKLFF. This chain connects TRBV4-2 to TRBJ1-4; D gene ambiguous. V was shortened by 1 base and J by 8 bases, with 11 bases between the two germline ends. Per germline, CDR1 LGHNA and CDR2 YNFKEQ. There are 14 residues in the CDR3.

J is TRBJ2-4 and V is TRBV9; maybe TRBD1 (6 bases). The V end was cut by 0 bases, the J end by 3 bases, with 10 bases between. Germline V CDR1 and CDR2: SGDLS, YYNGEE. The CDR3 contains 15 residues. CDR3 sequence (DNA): TGTGCCAGCAGCGTAGAAGGGGGAATCAAAAACATTCAGTACTTC. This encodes CASSVEGGIKNIQYF.

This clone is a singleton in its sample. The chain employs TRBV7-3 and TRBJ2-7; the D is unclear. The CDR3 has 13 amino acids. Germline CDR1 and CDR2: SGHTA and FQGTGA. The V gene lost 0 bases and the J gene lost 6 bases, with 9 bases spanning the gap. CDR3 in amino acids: CASSLTQSSEQYF. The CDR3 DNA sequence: TGTGCCAGCAGCTTAACACAGTCCAGCGAGCAGTACTTC.

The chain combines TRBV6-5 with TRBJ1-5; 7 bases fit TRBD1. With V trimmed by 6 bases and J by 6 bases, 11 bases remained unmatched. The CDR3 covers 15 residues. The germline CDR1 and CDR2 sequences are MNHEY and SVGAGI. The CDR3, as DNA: TGTGCCAGCAGGTTCCTCGGGACAGAGGGTCAGCCCCAGCATTTT. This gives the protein CASRFLGTEGQPQHF.

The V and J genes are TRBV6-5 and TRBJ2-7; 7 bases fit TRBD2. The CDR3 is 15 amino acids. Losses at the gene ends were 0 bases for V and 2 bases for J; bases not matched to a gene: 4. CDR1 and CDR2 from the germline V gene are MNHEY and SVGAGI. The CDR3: CASSYSNRGAYEQYF. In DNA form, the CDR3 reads TGTGCCAGCAGTTACTCGAACCGGGGGGCCTACGAGCAGTACTTC.

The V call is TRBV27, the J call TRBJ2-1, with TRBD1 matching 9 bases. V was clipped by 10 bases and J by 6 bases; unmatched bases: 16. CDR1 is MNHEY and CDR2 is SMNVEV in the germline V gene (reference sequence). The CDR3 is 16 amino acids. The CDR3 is CATLFLAGTGTNEQFF. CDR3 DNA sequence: TGTGCCACCCTATTTTTGGCCGGGACAGGGACCAATGAGCAGTTCTTC.

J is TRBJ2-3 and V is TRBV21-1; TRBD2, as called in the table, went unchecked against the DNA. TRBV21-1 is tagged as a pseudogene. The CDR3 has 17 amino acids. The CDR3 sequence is CASSNLLAGEVTDTQYF. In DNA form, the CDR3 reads TGTGCCAGCAGCAATCTGCTAGCGGGAGAAGTCACAGATACGCAGTATTTT.

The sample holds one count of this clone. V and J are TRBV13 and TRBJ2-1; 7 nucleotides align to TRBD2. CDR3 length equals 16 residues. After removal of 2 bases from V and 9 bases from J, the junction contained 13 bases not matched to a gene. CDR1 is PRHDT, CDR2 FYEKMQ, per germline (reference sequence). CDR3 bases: TGTGCCAGCAGCTTAATTCGTCAGGCGGGAGCGGGTGAGCAGTTCTTC. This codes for CASSLIRQAGAGEQFF.

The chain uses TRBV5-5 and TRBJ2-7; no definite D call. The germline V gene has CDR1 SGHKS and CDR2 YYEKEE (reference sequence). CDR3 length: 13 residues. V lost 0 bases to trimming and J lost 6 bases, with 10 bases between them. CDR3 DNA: TGTGCCAGCAGCTTGGCAGTCGTTGGCGAGCAGTACTTC. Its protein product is CASSLAVVGEQYF.

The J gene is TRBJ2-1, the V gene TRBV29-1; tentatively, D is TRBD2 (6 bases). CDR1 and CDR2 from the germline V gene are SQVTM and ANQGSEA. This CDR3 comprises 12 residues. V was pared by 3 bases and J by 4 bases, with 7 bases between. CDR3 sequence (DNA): TGCAGCGTTGAGGGGACTTACAATGAGCAGTTCTTC. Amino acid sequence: CSVEGTYNEQFF.

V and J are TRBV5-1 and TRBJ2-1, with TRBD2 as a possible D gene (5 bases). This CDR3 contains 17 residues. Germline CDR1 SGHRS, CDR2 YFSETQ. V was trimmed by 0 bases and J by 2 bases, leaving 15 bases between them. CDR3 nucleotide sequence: TGCGCCAGCAGCTTGGCCTTGTCTAGCCAGCCCTACAATGAGCAGTTCTTC. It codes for CASSLALSSQPYNEQFF.

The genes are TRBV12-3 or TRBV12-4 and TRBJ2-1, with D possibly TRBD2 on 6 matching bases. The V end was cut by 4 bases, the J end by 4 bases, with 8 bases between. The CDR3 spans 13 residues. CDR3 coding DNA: TGTGCCAGCAGTTCGGGGGTTTACAATGAGCAGTTCTTC. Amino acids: CASSSGVYNEQFF.

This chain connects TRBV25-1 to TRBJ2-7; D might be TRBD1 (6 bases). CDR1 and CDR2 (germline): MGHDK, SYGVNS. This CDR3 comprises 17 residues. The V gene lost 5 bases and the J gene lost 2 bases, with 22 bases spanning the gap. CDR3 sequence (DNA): TGTGCCAGCAGTCAACGCATTGGGGGACACACCACCTACGAGCAGTACTTC. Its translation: CASSQRIGGHTTYEQYF.

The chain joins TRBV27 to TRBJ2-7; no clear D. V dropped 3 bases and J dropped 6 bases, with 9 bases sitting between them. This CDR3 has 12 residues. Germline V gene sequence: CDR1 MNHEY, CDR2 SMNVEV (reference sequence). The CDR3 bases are TGTGCCAGCAGTTTTCTAGGTGGCGAGCAGTACTTC. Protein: CASSFLGGEQYF.

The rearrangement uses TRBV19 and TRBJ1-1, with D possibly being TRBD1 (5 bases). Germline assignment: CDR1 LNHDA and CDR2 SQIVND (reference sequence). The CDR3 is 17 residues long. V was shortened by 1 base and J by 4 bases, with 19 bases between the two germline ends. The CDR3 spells CASSIVSEGGTRTEAFF. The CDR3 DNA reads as TGTGCCAGTAGTATAGTCTCGGAGGGCGGGACCCGCACTGAAGCTTTCTTT.